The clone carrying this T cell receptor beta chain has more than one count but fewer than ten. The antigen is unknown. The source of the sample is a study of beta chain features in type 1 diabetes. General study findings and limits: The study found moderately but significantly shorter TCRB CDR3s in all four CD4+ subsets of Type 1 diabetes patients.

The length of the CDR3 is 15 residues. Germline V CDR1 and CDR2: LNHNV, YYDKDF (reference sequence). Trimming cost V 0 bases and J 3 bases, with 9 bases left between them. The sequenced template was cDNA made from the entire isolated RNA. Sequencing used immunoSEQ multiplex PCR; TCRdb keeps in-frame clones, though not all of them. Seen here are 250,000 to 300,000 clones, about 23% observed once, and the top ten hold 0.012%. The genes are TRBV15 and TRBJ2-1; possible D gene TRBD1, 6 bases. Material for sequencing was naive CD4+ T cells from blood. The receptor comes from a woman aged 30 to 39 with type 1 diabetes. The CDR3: CATSRDRGNYNEQFF. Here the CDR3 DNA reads TGTGCCACCAGCAGAGACAGGGGCAACTACAATGAGCAGTTCTTC.